This T cell receptor beta chain appears in the sequencing data of a study of cytomegalovirus exposure and HLA in healthy donors. Overall study findings and caveats: Judged likely to be a sequencing artifact was a cluster of highly shared sequence variants.

Of note for this clone: Its target is not known.

Primers included in the PCR were 60 Vbeta and 13 Jbeta primers. Sequencing was performed with immunoSEQ multiplex PCR; in TCRdb, only in-frame clones are kept and a portion is missing. The table shows 150,000 to 200,000 clones, with around four fifths occurring only once. Trimming left V 1 base short and J 2 bases short, with 12 bases between. In germline, CDR1 is MNHEY, CDR2 SMNVEV (reference sequence). The CDR3 extends over 16 amino acids. The chain combines TRBV27 with TRBJ1-5; no reliable D call. The TCR was taken from a woman between 50 and 59 years old in good health and CMV-seropositive. Sequencing used PBMCs. The CDR3 bases are TGTGCCAGCAGTTTATTAGGGCCGGAGGGCAATCAGCCCCAGCATTTT. Amino acid sequence: CASSLLGPEGNQPQHF.